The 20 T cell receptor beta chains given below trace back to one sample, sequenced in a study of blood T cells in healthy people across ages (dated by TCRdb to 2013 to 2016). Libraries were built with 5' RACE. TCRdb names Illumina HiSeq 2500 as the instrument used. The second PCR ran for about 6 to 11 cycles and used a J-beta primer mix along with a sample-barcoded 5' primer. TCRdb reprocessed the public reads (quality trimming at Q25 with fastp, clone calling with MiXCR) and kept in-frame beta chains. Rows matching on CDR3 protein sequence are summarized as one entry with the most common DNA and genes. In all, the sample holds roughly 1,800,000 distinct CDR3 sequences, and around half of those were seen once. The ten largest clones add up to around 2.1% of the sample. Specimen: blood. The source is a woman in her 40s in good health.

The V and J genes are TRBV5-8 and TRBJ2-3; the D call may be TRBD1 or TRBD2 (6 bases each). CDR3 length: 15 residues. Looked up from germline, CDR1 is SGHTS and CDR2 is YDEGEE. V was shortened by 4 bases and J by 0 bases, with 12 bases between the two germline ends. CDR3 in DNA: TGTGCCAGCAGCCCAGGGGAGGTTAGCACAGATACGCAGTATTTT. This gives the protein CASSPGEVSTDTQYF.

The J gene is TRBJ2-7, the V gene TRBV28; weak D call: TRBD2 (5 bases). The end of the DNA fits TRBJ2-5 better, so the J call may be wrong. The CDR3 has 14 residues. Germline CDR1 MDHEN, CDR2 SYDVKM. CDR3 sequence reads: CASSLYDSEETQYF. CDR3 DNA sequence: TGTGCCAGCAGTTTATACGATAGCGAAGAGACCCAGTACTTC.

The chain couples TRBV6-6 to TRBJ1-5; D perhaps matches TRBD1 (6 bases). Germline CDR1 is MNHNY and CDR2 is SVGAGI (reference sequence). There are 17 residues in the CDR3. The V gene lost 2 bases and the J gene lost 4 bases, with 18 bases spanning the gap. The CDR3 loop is CASSYPTGPLLNQPQHF. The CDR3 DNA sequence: TGTGCCAGCAGTTACCCGACAGGACCATTACTAAATCAGCCCCAGCATTTT.

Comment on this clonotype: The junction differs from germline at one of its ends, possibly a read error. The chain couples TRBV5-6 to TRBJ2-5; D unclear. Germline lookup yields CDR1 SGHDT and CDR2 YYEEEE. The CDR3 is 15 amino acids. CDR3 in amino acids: CVSSLANSLQETQYF. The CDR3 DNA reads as TGTGTCAGCAGCTTGGCCAACTCCCTCCAAGAGACCCAGTACTTC.

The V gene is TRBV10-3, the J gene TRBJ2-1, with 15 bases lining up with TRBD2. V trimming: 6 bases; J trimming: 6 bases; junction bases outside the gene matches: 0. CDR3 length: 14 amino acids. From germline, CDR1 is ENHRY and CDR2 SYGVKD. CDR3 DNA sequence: TGTGCCATCAGGGGACTAGCGGGAGGCAATGAGCAGTTCTTC. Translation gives CAIRGLAGGNEQFF.

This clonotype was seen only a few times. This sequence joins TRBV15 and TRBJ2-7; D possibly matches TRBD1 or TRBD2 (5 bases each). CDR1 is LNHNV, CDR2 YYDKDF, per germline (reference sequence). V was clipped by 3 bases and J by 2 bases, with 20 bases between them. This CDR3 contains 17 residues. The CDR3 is CATSREARDEPPYEQYF. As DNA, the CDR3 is TGTGCCACCAGCAGGGAAGCCCGGGACGAACCGCCCTACGAGCAGTACTTC. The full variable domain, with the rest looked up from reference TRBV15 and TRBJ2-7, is DAMVIQNPRYQVTQFGKPVTLSCSQTLNHNVMYWYQQKSSQAPKLLFHYYDKDFNNEADTPDNFQSRRPNTSFCFLDIRSPGLGDTAMYLCATSREARDEPPYEQYFGPGTRLTVT.

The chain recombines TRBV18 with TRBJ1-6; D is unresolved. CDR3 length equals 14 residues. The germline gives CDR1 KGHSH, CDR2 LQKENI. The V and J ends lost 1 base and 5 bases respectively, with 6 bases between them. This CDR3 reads CASSPQENNSPLHF. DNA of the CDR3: TGTGCCAGCTCACCACAGGAGAATAATTCACCCCTCCACTTT.

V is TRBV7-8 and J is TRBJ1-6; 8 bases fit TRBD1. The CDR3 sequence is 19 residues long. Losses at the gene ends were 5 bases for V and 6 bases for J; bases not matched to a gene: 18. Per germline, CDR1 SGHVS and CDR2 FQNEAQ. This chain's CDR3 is CASSAGSGGQATFNSPLHF. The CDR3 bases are TGTGCCAGCAGCGCAGGTTCGGGGGGACAGGCCACCTTTAATTCACCCCTCCACTTT.

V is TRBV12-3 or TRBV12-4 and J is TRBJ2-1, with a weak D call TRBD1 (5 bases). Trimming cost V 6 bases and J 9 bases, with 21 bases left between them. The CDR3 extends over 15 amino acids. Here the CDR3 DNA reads TGTGCCAGCAGCCACCTTGGCAGGGATTATGGTGAGCAGTTCTTC. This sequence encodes CASSHLGRDYGEQFF.

The CDR3 nucleotides are TGTGCCAGCACCGACGGGGCGGGGATCCCCGGCGAGCAGTACTTC. Encoded protein: CASTDGAGIPGEQYF. This rearrangement joins TRBV6-2 or TRBV6-3 to TRBJ2-4, with TRBD2 as a possible D gene (6 bases). The J call may be in error: the DNA end matches TRBJ2-7 better. CDR3 length: 15 amino acids. Germline V gene sequence: CDR1 MNHEY, CDR2 SVGEGT.

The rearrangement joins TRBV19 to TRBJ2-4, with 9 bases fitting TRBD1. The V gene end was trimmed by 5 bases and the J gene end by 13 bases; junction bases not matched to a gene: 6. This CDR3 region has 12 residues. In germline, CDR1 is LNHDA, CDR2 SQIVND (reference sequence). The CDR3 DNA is TGTGCCAGTAGTGTCGGGACAGGGCTCCAGTACTTC. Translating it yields CASSVGTGLQYF.

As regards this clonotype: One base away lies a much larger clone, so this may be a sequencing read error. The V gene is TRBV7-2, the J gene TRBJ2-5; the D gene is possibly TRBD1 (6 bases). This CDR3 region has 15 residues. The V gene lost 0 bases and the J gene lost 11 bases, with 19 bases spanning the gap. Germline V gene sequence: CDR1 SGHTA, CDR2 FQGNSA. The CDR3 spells CASSLAPRTASEQYF. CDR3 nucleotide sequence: TGTGCCAGCAGCTTAGCGCCCAGGACAGCGAGTGAGCAGTACTTC.

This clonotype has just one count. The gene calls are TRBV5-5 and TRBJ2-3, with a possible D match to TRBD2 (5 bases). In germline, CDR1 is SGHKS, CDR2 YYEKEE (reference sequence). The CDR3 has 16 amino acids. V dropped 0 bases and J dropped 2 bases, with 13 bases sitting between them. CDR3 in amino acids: CASSLELAIVTDTQYF. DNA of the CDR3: TGTGCCAGCAGCTTGGAGCTAGCTATAGTCACAGATACGCAGTATTTT.

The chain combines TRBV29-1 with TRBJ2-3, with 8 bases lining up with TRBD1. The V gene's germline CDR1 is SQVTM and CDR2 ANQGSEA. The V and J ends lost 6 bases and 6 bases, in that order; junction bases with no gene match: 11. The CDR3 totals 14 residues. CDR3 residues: CSVAGGGGWDTQYF. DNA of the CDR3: TGCAGCGTCGCAGGGGGCGGAGGGTGGGATACGCAGTATTTT.

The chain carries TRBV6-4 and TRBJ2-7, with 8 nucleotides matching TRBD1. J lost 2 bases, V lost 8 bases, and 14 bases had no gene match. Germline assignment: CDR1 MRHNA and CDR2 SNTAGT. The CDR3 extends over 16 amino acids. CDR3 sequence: CASAFDRDRITYEQYF. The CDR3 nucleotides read TGTGCCAGCGCCTTCGACCGGGACAGGATAACCTACGAGCAGTACTTC.

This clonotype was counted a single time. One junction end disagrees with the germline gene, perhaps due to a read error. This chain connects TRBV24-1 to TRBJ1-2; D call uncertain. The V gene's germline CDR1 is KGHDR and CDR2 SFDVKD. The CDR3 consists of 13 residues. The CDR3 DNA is TGTGCCGCCAGTGATTTTTGGGGTCATGGCTACACCTTC. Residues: CAASDFWGHGYTF.

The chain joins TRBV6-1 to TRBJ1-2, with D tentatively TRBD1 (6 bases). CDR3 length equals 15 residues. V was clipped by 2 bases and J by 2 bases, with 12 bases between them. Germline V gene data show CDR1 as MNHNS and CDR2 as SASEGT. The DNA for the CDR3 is TGTGCCAGCAGTGAATTCTTGGGACAAAACTATGGCTACACCTTC. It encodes CASSEFLGQNYGYTF.

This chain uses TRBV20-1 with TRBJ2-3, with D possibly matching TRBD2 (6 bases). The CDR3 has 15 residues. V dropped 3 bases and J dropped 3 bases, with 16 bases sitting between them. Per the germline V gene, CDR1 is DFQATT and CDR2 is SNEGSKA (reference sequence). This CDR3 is CSASGVAENTDTQYF. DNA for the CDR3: TGCAGTGCTAGTGGAGTAGCGGAGAATACAGATACGCAGTATTTT.

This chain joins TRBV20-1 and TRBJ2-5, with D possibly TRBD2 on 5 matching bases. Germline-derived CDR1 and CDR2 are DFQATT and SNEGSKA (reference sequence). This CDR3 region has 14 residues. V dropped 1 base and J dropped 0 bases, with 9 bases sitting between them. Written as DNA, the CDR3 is TGCAGTGCTAGAGCTCGAGGGTACCAAGAGACCCAGTACTTC. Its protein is CSARARGYQETQYF.

The CDR3 region has the DNA TGTGCCAGCAGCGGGGTTTGGAGCAATCAGCCCCAGCATTTT. Translation: CASSGVWSNQPQHF. The chain recombines TRBV7-2 with TRBJ1-5; D unresolved. CDR1 is SGHTA, CDR2 FQGNSA, per germline. The CDR3 contains 14 residues. V shed 5 bases and J shed 1 base, with 9 bases lying between them.